This T cell receptor (beta chain) comes out of a study of OX40 agonist ivuxolimab in advanced cancers. Study background: Ivuxolimab was administered intravenously to patients at 0.01 to 10 mg/kg every 2 weeks.

The CDR3 covers 15 residues. The junction had 6 bases not matched to a gene; V was cut back by 1 base and J by 5 bases. The germline CDR1 and CDR2 sequences are KGHSH and LQKENI. Measured with immunoSEQ multiplex PCR; TCRdb has only the in-frame clones, and not every one. The sample contains about 120,000 clones, about 94% of which appear only once. The source material was CD4+ or CD8+ T cells sorted from blood, sampled in a trial of the OX40 agonist ivuxolimab. This clonotype originated in an adult with an advanced solid tumor such as melanoma, head and neck, liver or kidney cancer. The chain links TRBV18 to TRBJ2-5, with TRBD1 matching 8 bases. CDR3 region: CASSPRNRGMETQYF. In DNA, the CDR3 is TGTGCCAGCTCACCACGAAACAGGGGGATGGAGACCCAGTACTTC.